The sequence of this T cell receptor beta chain was determined in a study of T cell repertoires in cytomegalovirus infection. This CDR3 has 17 amino acids. Trimming took off 3 bases at V and 0 bases at J, with 15 bases between the two ends. Germline V gene lookup returns CDR1 ENHRY and CDR2 SYGVKD. TCRdb used MiXCR to reprocess the reads, holding one entry per CDR3 protein. The sample lists under 300,000 distinct CDR3 sequences, 10% to 15% occurring once. General study results and limits: The study identified carriers of CMV plus the relevant HLA from cumulative public TCR beta family frequency. Clonotype analysis showed dominance of the ex vivo response by HLA-C-restricted CMV-specific TCR beta clonotypes.

This clonotype was seen ten or more times. What it binds is unknown. The sequenced sample was PBMCs. This sequence joins TRBV10-3 and TRBJ1-3; D not certain. This receptor was obtained from a human donor in good health (CMV status not recorded). Some clones in this sample may be carry-over from other donors' samples. CDR3 loop: CAISDPAQSRSGNTIYF. CDR3 coding DNA: TGTGCCATCAGTGACCCGGCCCAAAGCCGCTCTGGAAACACCATATATTTT.